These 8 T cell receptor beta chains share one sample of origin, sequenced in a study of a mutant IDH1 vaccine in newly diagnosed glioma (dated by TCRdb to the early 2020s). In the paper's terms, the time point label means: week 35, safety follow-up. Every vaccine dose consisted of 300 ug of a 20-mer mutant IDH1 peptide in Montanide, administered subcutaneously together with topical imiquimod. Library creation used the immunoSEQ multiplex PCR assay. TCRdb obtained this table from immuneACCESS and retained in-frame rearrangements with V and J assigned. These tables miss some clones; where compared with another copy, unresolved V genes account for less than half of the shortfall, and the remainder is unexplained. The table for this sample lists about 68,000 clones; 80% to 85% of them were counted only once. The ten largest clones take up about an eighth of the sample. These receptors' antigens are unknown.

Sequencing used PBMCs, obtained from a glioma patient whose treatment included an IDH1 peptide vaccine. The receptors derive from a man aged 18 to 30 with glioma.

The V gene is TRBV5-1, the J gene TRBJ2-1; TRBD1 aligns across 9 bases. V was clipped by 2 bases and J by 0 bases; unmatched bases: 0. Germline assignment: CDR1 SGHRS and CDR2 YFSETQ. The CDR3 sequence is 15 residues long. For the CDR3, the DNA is TGCGCCAGCAGCTTACAGGGGGCCTCCTACAATGAGCAGTTCTTC. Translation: CASSLQGASYNEQFF. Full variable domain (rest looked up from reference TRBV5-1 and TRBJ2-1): KAGVTQTPRYLIKTRGQQVTLSCSPISGHRSVSWYQQTPGQGLQFLFEYFSETQRNKGNFPGRFSGRQFSNSRSEMNVSTLELGDSALYLCASSLQGASYNEQFFGPGTRLTVL.

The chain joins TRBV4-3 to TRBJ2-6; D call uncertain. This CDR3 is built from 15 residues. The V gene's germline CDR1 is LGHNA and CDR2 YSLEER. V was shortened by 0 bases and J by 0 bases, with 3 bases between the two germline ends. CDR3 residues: CASSQDDSGANVLTF. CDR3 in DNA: TGCGCCAGCAGCCAAGATGACTCTGGGGCCAACGTCCTGACTTTC.

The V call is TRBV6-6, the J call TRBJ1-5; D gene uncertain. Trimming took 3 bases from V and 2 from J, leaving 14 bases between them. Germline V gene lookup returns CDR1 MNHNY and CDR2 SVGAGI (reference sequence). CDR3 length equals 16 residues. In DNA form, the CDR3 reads TGTGCCAGCAGTTATCCCGACACCTACGGCAATCAGCCCCAGCATTTT. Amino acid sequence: CASSYPDTYGNQPQHF.

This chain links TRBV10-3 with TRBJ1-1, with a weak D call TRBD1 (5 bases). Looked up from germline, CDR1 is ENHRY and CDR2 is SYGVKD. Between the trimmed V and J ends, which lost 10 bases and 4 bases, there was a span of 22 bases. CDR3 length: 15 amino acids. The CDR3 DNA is TGTGCCACCGATCGCGGGGCAGTACTGAGCACTGAAGCTTTCTTT. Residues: CATDRGAVLSTEAFF.

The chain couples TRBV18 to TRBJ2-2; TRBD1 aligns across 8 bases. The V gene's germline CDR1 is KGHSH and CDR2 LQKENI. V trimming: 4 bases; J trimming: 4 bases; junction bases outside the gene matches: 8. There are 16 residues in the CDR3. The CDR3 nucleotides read TGTGCCAGCTCACTTCCCGGGACAGGTAGCACCGGGGAGCTGTTTTTT. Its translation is CASSLPGTGSTGELFF.

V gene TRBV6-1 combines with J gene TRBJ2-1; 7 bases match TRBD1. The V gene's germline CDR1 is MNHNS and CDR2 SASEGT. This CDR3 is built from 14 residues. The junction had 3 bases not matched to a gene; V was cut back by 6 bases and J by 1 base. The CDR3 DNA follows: TGTGCCAGCAGGAGGGGGCCTTCCTACAATGAGCAGTTCTTC. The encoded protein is CASRRGPSYNEQFF.

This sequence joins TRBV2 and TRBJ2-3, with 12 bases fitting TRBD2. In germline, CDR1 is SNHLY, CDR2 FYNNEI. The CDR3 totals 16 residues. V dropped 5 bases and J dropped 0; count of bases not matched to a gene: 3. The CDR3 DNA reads TGTGCCAGCAGTCGACTAGCGGGGGTTAGCACAGATACGCAGTATTTT. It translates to CASSRLAGVSTDTQYF.

The CDR3 DNA sequence: TGTGCCAGCAGTGAACCCGGGACACCCAATCAGCCCCAGCATTTT. Residues: CASSEPGTPNQPQHF. The genes are TRBV6-1 and TRBJ1-5; a possible D gene is TRBD1 (6 bases). The CDR3 spans 15 residues. Germline CDR1 MNHNS, CDR2 SASEGT. Deletions cut 2 bases from V and 3 bases from J, with 11 bases between.